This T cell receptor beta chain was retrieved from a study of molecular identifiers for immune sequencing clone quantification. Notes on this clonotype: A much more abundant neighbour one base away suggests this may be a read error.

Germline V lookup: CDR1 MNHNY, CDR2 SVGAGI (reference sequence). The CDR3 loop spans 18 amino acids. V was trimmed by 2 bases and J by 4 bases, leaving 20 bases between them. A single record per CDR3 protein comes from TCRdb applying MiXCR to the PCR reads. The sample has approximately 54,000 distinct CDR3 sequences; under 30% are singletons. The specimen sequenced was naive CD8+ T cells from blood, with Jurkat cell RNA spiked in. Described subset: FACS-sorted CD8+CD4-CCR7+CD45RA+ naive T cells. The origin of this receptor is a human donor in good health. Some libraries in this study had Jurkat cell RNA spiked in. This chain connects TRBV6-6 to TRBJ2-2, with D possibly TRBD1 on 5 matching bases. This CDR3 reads CASSYPKDMTVSTGELFF. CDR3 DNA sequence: TGTGCCAGCAGTTACCCTAAGGACATGACGGTGAGCACCGGGGAGCTGTTTTTT.